This T cell receptor (beta chain) comes out of a study listed by TCRdb under 2016. At the level of the whole study: The origins of HIV persistence were investigated in individuals who naturally controlled HIV infection.

Libraries were built with 5' RACE. TCRdb names Illumina HiSeq 2000 as the instrument used. TCRdb itself trimmed the public reads at Q25 with fastp, ran MiXCR and retained productive beta chains. Each record represents a unique CDR3 protein, reported with the most common genes and DNA among its rows. Counted in this sample were 500 to 650 distinct CDR3 sequences; 8% to 9.5% of them appeared once. The ten largest clones capture roughly 19% of the sample. With respect to this clonotype: The clone's antigen remains unknown. No base quality values were provided; no much bigger clone lies one nucleotide off.

Material: central memory T cells from blood PBMCs. Interpreted using the paper, the cell subset or site label stands for: central memory CD4+ T cells. The source of this sequence is a male donor with HIV.

This receptor has the CDR3 CAISDYRQGKRTEAFF. Here is the DNA: TGTGCCATCAGTGATTACCGACAGGGGAAGAGGACTGAAGCTTTCTTT. In this chain, TRBV10-3 is recombined with TRBJ1-1; the central 8 bases match TRBD1. CDR1 and CDR2 are drawn from the germline V gene: ENHRY, SYGVKD. Measured from the cysteine to the phenylalanine, the CDR3 is 16 residues long. Kept here is only the CDR3 DNA, which spans 48 bases and is read in frame from base 1. Relative to germline, V is missing 3 bases and J is missing 5 bases, with 11 bases of the junction outside any gene match.